These 13 T cell receptor beta chains were sequenced from one sample in a study of graft-versus-host responses after intestinal transplantation. The assay was immunoSEQ multiplex PCR, and TCRdb's table has in-frame clones only and misses some. The sample records about 19,000 clones, roughly four fifths being singletons. Sequenced material: PBMCs, taken 14 days after transplant. Receptors were obtained from a human patient who received an intestinal transplant, so some T cells may come from the graft donor.

This rearrangement joins TRBV7-6 to TRBJ2-3; no reliable D call. The V gene's germline CDR1 is SGHVS and CDR2 FNYEAQ. V was pared by 5 bases and J by 3 bases, with 9 bases between. CDR3 size: 13 residues. This CDR3 reads CASSPQATDTQYF. The CDR3 nucleotides read TGTGCCAGCAGCCCCCAAGCTACAGATACGCAGTATTTT.

V usage is TRBV10-3 and J usage is TRBJ2-7, with D unclear. The CDR3 loop spans 18 amino acids. The V end lost 2 bases, the J end lost 0 bases, and 20 bases lay between the germline ends. The germline CDR1 and CDR2 sequences are ENHRY and SYGVKD. CDR3 sequence reads: CAISEQVDSHPSSYEQYF. CDR3 bases: TGTGCCATCAGTGAGCAAGTTGACTCGCACCCTAGCTCCTACGAGCAGTACTTC.

The chain links TRBV5-1 to TRBJ2-5, with D uncertain. Germline loops: CDR1 SGHRS, CDR2 YFSETQ. The length of the CDR3 is 13 residues. Trimming left V 0 bases short and J 2 bases short, with 5 bases between. The CDR3, as DNA: TGCGCCAGCAGCTTGGTTGCACAAGAGACCCAGTACTTC. Encoded protein: CASSLVAQETQYF.

V and J are TRBV19 and TRBJ2-4, with D possibly matching TRBD1 (6 bases). The V end was cut by 3 bases, the J end by 7 bases, with 7 bases between. The CDR3 is made up of 12 amino acids. CDR1 and CDR2 from the germline V gene are LNHDA and SQIVND (reference sequence). CDR3 DNA: TGTGCCAGTAGTATGGGGGCTAACATTCAGTACTTC. As protein: CASSMGANIQYF.

The rearrangement uses TRBV6-6 and TRBJ2-3, with D maybe TRBD1 (5 bases). The germline V gene encodes CDR1 MNHNY and CDR2 SVGAGI (reference sequence). The CDR3 length is 16 residues. The germline V and J ends were trimmed by 7 bases and 1 base, with 18 bases remaining between them. CDR3 loop: CASTNRPHWGTDTQYF. CDR3 bases: TGTGCCAGCACTAACAGGCCACACTGGGGCACAGATACGCAGTATTTT.

The chain is built from TRBV5-4 and TRBJ2-7, with TRBD1 matching over 11 bases. Losses at the gene ends were 3 bases for V and 5 bases for J; bases not matched to a gene: 7. CDR3 size: 15 residues. From germline, CDR1 is SGHNT and CDR2 YYREEE (reference sequence). As DNA, the CDR3 is TGTGCCAGCAGCTGGACAGGGGGCGTAACTCACGAGCAGTACTTC. Translating gives CASSWTGGVTHEQYF. Supplemented by reference TRBV5-4 and TRBJ2-7, the full variable domain reads ETGVTQSPTHLIKTRGQQVTLRCSSQSGHNTVSWYQQALGQGPQFIFQYYREEENGRGNFPPRFSGLQFPNYSSELNVNALELDDSALYLCASSWTGGVTHEQYFGPGTRLTVT.

This clone was detected a few times. The gene calls are TRBV7-9 and TRBJ2-3; 7 bases align to TRBD1. Germline V CDR1 and CDR2: SEHNR, FQNEAQ (reference sequence). The CDR3 is made up of 15 amino acids. The trim removed 4 bases at V and 2 bases at J, leaving 6 bases unmatched. The chain's CDR3 is CASSSGTALTDTQYF. In DNA, the CDR3 is TGTGCCAGCAGCTCTGGGACAGCCCTCACAGATACGCAGTATTTT.

The rearrangement joins TRBV5-4 to TRBJ2-7; 10 nucleotides align to TRBD2. The germline gives CDR1 SGHNT, CDR2 YYREEE (reference sequence). This CDR3 is 14 amino acids long. The V and J ends lost 4 bases and 3 bases, in that order; junction bases with no gene match: 4. In nucleotides, the CDR3 is TGTGCCAGCAGCCTAGCGGGAGAAGGCTACGAGCAGTACTTC. This translates into CASSLAGEGYEQYF.

This chain joins TRBV2 and TRBJ1-2, with D tentatively TRBD1 (5 bases). The CDR3 covers 14 residues. Trimming removed 4 bases from V and 8 bases from J, with 17 bases in between. Germline loops: CDR1 SNHLY, CDR2 FYNNEI. As DNA, the CDR3 is TGTGCCAGCAGTGTAGATGCCAGGGTGGCAGGCTACACCTTC. This encodes CASSVDARVAGYTF.

The chain combines TRBV28 with TRBJ2-7, with D tentatively TRBD1 (6 bases). CDR1 is MDHEN and CDR2 is SYDVKM in the germline V gene. Trimming removed 8 bases from V and 0 bases from J, with 20 bases in between. There are 16 residues in the CDR3. The DNA of the CDR3 is TGTGCCAGCTCCCGCGTACAGGGATGGGGCTCCTACGAGCAGTACTTC. Amino acids: CASSRVQGWGSYEQYF.

In this sample, this clone turned up a few times. The V gene is TRBV2, the J gene TRBJ2-7; D may be TRBD1 or TRBD2 (5 bases each). CDR3 length: 15 residues. Looked up from germline, CDR1 is SNHLY and CDR2 is FYNNEI. Trimming removed 4 bases at V and 4 bases at J, with 17 bases between. The chain's CDR3 is CASSVVVAGAYEQYF. CDR3 coding DNA: TGTGCCAGCAGTGTTGTAGTAGCCGGGGCTTACGAGCAGTACTTC.

The rearrangement joins TRBV19 to TRBJ1-1; D is undetermined. V lost 10 bases to trimming and J lost 7 bases, with 22 bases between them. CDR1 is LNHDA and CDR2 is SQIVND in the germline V gene (reference sequence). CDR3 length: 14 amino acids. CDR3 sequence (DNA): TGTGCCACCGAACCGGGATCGGGCCTCGGTGAAGCTTTCTTT. Amino acids: CATEPGSGLGEAFF.

The rearrangement uses TRBV5-1 and TRBJ1-2, with 7 nucleotides matching TRBD1. V shed 4 bases, J shed 7 bases, and the junction held 10 bases outside the gene matches. CDR3 size: 14 residues. Per germline, CDR1 SGHRS and CDR2 YFSETQ. The CDR3 DNA follows: TGCGCCAGCAGCCTTACAGGGGCGTCCAGTGGCTACACCTTC. It yields the protein CASSLTGASSGYTF.